The 20 T cell receptor beta chains below all came from one sample that was sequenced in a study of blood T cell repertoires in COVID-19. The table came from immunoSEQ multiplex PCR; TCRdb's copy has only in-frame clones and leaves some out. The sample has 130,000 to 150,000 clones; 84% are singletons. Material: PBMCs or T cells enriched from blood (not recorded which). The receptors stem from a woman between 45 and 65 years old who had been exposed to COVID-19.

V usage is TRBV5-1 and J usage is TRBJ2-5; 10 positions match TRBD2. The trim removed 3 bases at V and 13 bases at J, leaving 6 bases unmatched. CDR3 length: 12 residues. Germline CDR1 and CDR2: SGHRS and YFSETQ. CDR3 loop: CASSYPAGGRYF. The CDR3, as DNA: TGCGCCAGCAGCTACCCAGCGGGGGGGCGGTACTTC.

In this sample, this clone turned up a few times. The rearrangement links TRBV2 to TRBJ1-5; 8 bases map to TRBD1. This CDR3 is built from 13 residues. After removal of 6 bases from V and 9 bases from J, the junction contained 7 bases not matched to a gene. CDR1 and CDR2 (germline): SNHLY, FYNNEI. CDR3 in amino acids: CASRQDRERPQHF. The CDR3 nucleotides are TGTGCCAGCAGGCAGGACAGGGAGAGGCCCCAGCATTTT.

The J gene is TRBJ2-5, the V gene TRBV14; possible D gene TRBD2, 5 bases. CDR1 is SGHDN, CDR2 FVKESK, per germline. V was clipped by 8 bases and J by 0 bases, with 10 bases between them. The CDR3 loop spans 13 amino acids. The CDR3 coding sequence is TGTGCCAGCCAGTGGAGGTACCAAGAGACCCAGTACTTC. Its protein product is CASQWRYQETQYF. Full variable domain (rest looked up from reference TRBV14 and TRBJ2-5): EAGVTQFPSHSVIEKGQTVTLRCDPISGHDNLYWYRRVMGKEIKFLLHFVKESKQDESGMPNNRFLAERTGGTYSTLKVQPAELEDSGVYFCASQWRYQETQYFGPGTRLLVL.

The chain carries TRBV15 and TRBJ1-1, with TRBD1 matching over 10 bases. CDR3 length: 16 residues. J lost 4 bases, V lost 1 base, and 6 bases had no gene match. Germline assignment: CDR1 LNHNV and CDR2 YYDKDF (reference sequence). CDR3: CATSRGQGAESTEAFF. CDR3 DNA sequence: TGTGCCACCAGCAGAGGACAGGGGGCGGAATCCACTGAAGCTTTCTTT. Variable domain in full (rest from reference TRBV15 and TRBJ1-1): DAMVIQNPRYQVTQFGKPVTLSCSQTLNHNVMYWYQQKSSQAPKLLFHYYDKDFNNEADTPDNFQSRRPNTSFCFLDIRSPGLGDTAMYLCATSRGQGAESTEAFFGQGTRLTVV.

The chain carries TRBV6-4 and TRBJ2-7; 9 nucleotides match TRBD1. The CDR3 extends over 13 amino acids. J lost 7 bases, V lost 6 bases, and 7 bases had no gene match. Per germline, CDR1 MRHNA and CDR2 SNTAGT. In nucleotides, the CDR3 is TGTGCCAGCAGCCAGGACAGGGGTGGTGAGCAGTACTTC. This codes for CASSQDRGGEQYF.

As regards this clone: The identical CDR3 is also encoded by other nucleotide sequences in the sample. This chain connects TRBV9 to TRBJ2-2; no definite D call. V lost 0 bases, J lost 5 bases, and 5 bases lay in between. Germline CDR1 and CDR2: SGDLS and YYNGEE. The CDR3 sequence is 13 residues long. The CDR3 DNA sequence: TGTGCCAGCAGCGTAGGCGGTACCGGGGAGCTGTTTTTT. It encodes CASSVGGTGELFF.

The J gene is TRBJ1-1, the V gene TRBV7-9; D is possibly TRBD1 (5 bases). The CDR3 spans 14 residues. The V end was cut by 1 base, the J end by 3 bases, with 9 bases between. Germline V gene sequence: CDR1 SEHNR, CDR2 FQNEAQ (reference sequence). CDR3 protein: CASSLVGTDTEAFF. In DNA, the CDR3 is TGTGCCAGCAGCTTAGTCGGGACTGACACTGAAGCTTTCTTT.

V gene TRBV7-9 combines with J gene TRBJ2-2; 10 nucleotides line up with TRBD2. Per the germline V gene, CDR1 is SEHNR and CDR2 is FQNEAQ (reference sequence). The J segment lost 6 bases and the V segment lost 7 bases, leaving 8 bases of the junction unmatched. The CDR3 has 15 amino acids. CDR3: CASTYSGGIAGELFF. The CDR3, as DNA: TGTGCCAGCACCTATAGCGGGGGGATTGCCGGGGAGCTGTTTTTT.

This chain uses TRBV18 with TRBJ1-3; maybe TRBD1 (5 bases). V lost 2 bases to trimming and J lost 3 bases, with 11 bases between them. Germline V lookup: CDR1 KGHSH, CDR2 LQKENI. The CDR3 spans 15 residues. CDR3 coding DNA: TGTGCCAGCTCACCAGGCAGGGTCGGTGGAAACACCATATATTTT. Its protein product is CASSPGRVGGNTIYF.

The chain joins TRBV7-8 to TRBJ1-5; D not resolved. The length of the CDR3 is 15 residues. CDR1 and CDR2 from the germline V gene are SGHVS and FQNEAQ. The germline V and J ends were trimmed by 6 bases and 2 bases, with 14 bases remaining between them. This CDR3 reads CASSPLNLGNQPQHF. The CDR3 DNA reads as TGTGCCAGCAGTCCCCTAAACTTGGGCAATCAGCCCCAGCATTTT.

This clone was picked up one time. The gene calls are TRBV27 and TRBJ2-1; 10 bases are a match to TRBD1. The CDR3 consists of 15 residues. V was pared by 6 bases and J by 3 bases, with 5 bases of the junction left unmatched. CDR1 MNHEY and CDR2 SMNVEV come from the germline V gene (reference sequence). CDR3 nucleotide sequence: TGTGCCAGCAGCTCCGGGACAGGGGACTACAATGAGCAGTTCTTC. This codes for CASSSGTGDYNEQFF.

The V call is TRBV4-1, the J call TRBJ1-5, with TRBD1 identical over 7 bases. The CDR3 consists of 15 residues. Germline CDR1 reads MGHRA; CDR2 reads YSYEKL. V trimming: 4 bases; J trimming: 2 bases; junction bases outside the gene matches: 5. In DNA form, the CDR3 reads TGCGCCAGCAGCCGAAACACAGGGGGCAATCAGCCCCAGCATTTT. This gives the protein CASSRNTGGNQPQHF.

This clone showed up just a few times. The genes are TRBV4-3 and TRBJ1-6; a possible D gene is TRBD1 (6 bases). The CDR3 sequence is 16 residues long. With 0 bases removed from V and 7 bases from J, the gap between germline ends came to 13 bases. The germline CDR1 and CDR2 sequences are LGHNA and YSLEER. For the CDR3, the DNA is TGCGCCAGCAGCCAAGAGACAGGTCTCGGAAATTCACCCCTCCACTTT. Its protein is CASSQETGLGNSPLHF.

The chain has TRBV27 and TRBJ1-1; D is uncertain. The CDR3 extends over 14 amino acids. Looked up from germline, CDR1 is MNHEY and CDR2 is SMNVEV (reference sequence). V lost 6 bases and J 0 bases, leaving 11 bases between the germline ends. The CDR3 DNA reads TGTGCCAGCAGGGAACTCGACATGAACACTGAAGCTTTCTTT. Translating gives CASRELDMNTEAFF.

This chain links TRBV2 with TRBJ2-3; 16 positions match TRBD2. The J segment lost 6 bases and the V segment lost 11 bases, leaving 5 bases of the junction unmatched. Germline values: CDR1 SNHLY, CDR2 FYNNEI. The length of the CDR3 is 14 residues. CDR3 bases: TGTGCCGGGTTGGGACTAGCGGGGGGGGATACGCAGTATTTT. It encodes CAGLGLAGGDTQYF.

The CDR3 region is CASSIEGNSPLHF. CDR3 sequence (DNA): TGTGCCAGTAGTATCGAGGGTAATTCACCCCTCCACTTT. This chain uses TRBV19 with TRBJ1-6; no definite D call. Germline V gives CDR1 LNHDA, CDR2 SQIVND (reference sequence). V shed 3 bases and J shed 6 bases, with 6 bases lying between them. The CDR3 is 13 residues long. Looking up the rest from reference TRBV19 and TRBJ1-6 gives the full variable domain: DGGITQSPKYLFRKEGQNVTLSCEQNLNHDAMYWYRQDPGQGLRLIYYSQIVNDFQKGDIAEGYSVSREKKESFPLTVTSAQKNPTAFYLCASSIEGNSPLHFGNGTRLTVT.

This clone appeared a few times. The chain links TRBV7-9 to TRBJ1-3; D unclear. V was pared by 0 bases and J by 4 bases, with 4 bases between. Germline V lookup: CDR1 SEHNR, CDR2 FQNEAQ (reference sequence). This CDR3 comprises 13 residues. CDR3 bases: TGTGCCAGCAGCTTAGCCACAGGAAACACCATATATTTT. It is translated as CASSLATGNTIYF.

The V and J genes are TRBV4-3 and TRBJ2-7; tentative D call: TRBD1 (5 bases). Trimming cost V 1 base and J 5 bases, with 12 bases left between them. The CDR3 consists of 14 residues. Per the germline V gene, CDR1 is LGHNA and CDR2 is YSLEER. CDR3 DNA sequence: TGCGCCAGCAGCCAAGGGCAGGGTACCAACGAGCAGTACTTC. Protein: CASSQGQGTNEQYF.

This clone was detected a few times. This sequence joins TRBV28 and TRBJ2-2; 8 nucleotides align to TRBD1. The CDR3 runs to 15 residues. Germline V lookup: CDR1 MDHEN, CDR2 SYDVKM. J was trimmed by 4 bases and V by 5 bases; bases with no gene match: 6. The CDR3, as DNA: TGTGCCAGCAGTCAATTCCAGGGGGCCACCGGGGAGCTGTTTTTT. It codes for CASSQFQGATGELFF. The variable domain in full, with the rest retrieved from reference TRBV28 and TRBJ2-2, is DVKVTQSSRYLVKRTGEKVFLECVQDMDHENMFWYRQDPGLGLRLIYFSYDVKMKEKGDIPEGYSVSREKKERFSLILESASTNQTSMYLCASSQFQGATGELFFGEGSRLTVL.

The table lists this clone with many counts. The chain uses TRBV6-4 and TRBJ2-1; 9 nucleotides agree with TRBD2. The J segment lost 8 bases and the V segment lost 2 bases, leaving 7 bases of the junction unmatched. This CDR3 spans 15 amino acids. The germline V gene has CDR1 MRHNA and CDR2 SNTAGT. The chain's CDR3 is CASSDAAGGLHEQFF. DNA of the CDR3: TGTGCCAGCAGTGACGCGGCGGGAGGGTTACATGAGCAGTTCTTC.